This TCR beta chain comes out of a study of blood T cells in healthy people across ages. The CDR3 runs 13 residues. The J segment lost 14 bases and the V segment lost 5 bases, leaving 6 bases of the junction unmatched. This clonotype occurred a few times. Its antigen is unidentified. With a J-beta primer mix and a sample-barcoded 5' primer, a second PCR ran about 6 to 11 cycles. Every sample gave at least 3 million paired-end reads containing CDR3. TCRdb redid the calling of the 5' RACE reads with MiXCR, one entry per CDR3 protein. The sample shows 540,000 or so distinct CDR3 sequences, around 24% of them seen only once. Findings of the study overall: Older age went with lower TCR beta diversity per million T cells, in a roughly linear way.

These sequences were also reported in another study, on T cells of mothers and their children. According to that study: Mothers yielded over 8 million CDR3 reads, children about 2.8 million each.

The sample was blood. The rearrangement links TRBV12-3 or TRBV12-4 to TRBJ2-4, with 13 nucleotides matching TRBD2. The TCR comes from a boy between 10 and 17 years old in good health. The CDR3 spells CASSTSGGAFKYF. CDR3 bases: TGTGCCAGCAGTACTAGCGGGGGGGCCTTCAAGTACTTC.